The 20 T cell receptor beta chains listed next were all sequenced from one sample in a study of a mutant IDH1 vaccine in newly diagnosed glioma (dated by TCRdb to the early 2020s). Sample time point, as interpreted from the label and publication: week 23, last vaccination. A 20-mer mutant IDH1 peptide at 300 micrograms in Montanide made up each vaccine dose, which was injected subcutaneously together with topical imiquimod. Libraries were made using the immunoSEQ multiplex PCR assay. TCRdb provides this immuneACCESS table in a form limited to in-frame rearrangements. Some clones are lacking; in checked studies, under half of them reflect an unresolved V gene, and why the rest are absent is not known. The sample has about 55,000 clones on record, about 80% of them singletons. 6% to 6.5% of the sample is taken by the ten largest. The antigens for these receptors are not known. Sequenced here: PBMCs, sampled from a glioma patient whose treatment included an IDH1 peptide vaccine. These receptor sequences come from a man aged 35 to 55 with glioma.

Turning to this clone: A read error may account for a junction end that differs from germline. The V and J genes are TRBV6-1 and TRBJ2-1, with 7 bases identical to TRBD2. Germline CDR1 MNHNS, CDR2 SASEGT. CDR3 size: 14 residues. Here the CDR3 DNA reads TGTGCCAGCAGTGACTCCCCAAAAGGGAGGGTACAGGTCTTC. This gives the protein CASSDSPKGRVQVF.

This chain connects TRBV11-2 to TRBJ2-7; D is unclear. This CDR3 spans 12 amino acids. Trimming pared 2 bases from V and 7 bases from J, leaving 9 bases between. Germline lookup yields CDR1 SGHAT and CDR2 FQNNGV. The chain's CDR3 is CASSLSPREQYF. Written as DNA, the CDR3 is TGTGCCAGCAGCTTATCACCGCGGGAGCAGTACTTC.

V gene TRBV9 combines with J gene TRBJ2-7; D tentatively reads TRBD1 or TRBD2 (5 bases each). The germline V gene has CDR1 SGDLS and CDR2 YYNGEE. This CDR3 has 15 residues. Trimming shortened V by 0 bases and J by 1 base, and 11 bases separated the two germline ends. The CDR3: CASSVGWGSSYEQYF. CDR3 in DNA: TGTGCCAGCAGCGTAGGATGGGGGTCTTCCTACGAGCAGTACTTC.

The chain couples TRBV5-1 to TRBJ2-5; possible D gene TRBD2, 6 bases. The length of the CDR3 is 17 residues. Per the germline V gene, CDR1 is SGHRS and CDR2 is YFSETQ. The V gene lost 4 bases and the J gene lost 2 bases, with 21 bases spanning the gap. The chain's CDR3 is CASSPDPDGLLQETQYF. The CDR3 bases are TGCGCCAGCAGCCCTGATCCTGATGGACTATTACAAGAGACCCAGTACTTC.

The CDR3: CASSYGTGFNSPLHF. The DNA for the CDR3 is TGTGCCAGCAGTTACGGGACAGGATTTAATTCACCCCTCCACTTT. This chain uses TRBV6-5 with TRBJ1-6; 8 nucleotides align to TRBD1. The CDR3 contains 15 residues. The V gene's germline CDR1 is MNHEY and CDR2 SVGAGI. Trimming took 2 bases from V and 6 from J; bases not matched to a gene: 3.

The V call is TRBV5-1, the J call TRBJ1-3; D remains unclear. Germline loops: CDR1 SGHRS, CDR2 YFSETQ. Trimming pared 5 bases from V and 4 bases from J, leaving 19 bases between. The CDR3 runs 16 residues. CDR3 sequence reads: CASRTGRGARGNTIYF. CDR3 DNA sequence: TGCGCCAGCAGAACCGGACGGGGAGCTCGAGGAAACACCATATATTTT.

This chain joins TRBV15 and TRBJ2-2; D is ambiguous. The CDR3 runs 14 residues. Germline values: CDR1 LNHNV, CDR2 YYDKDF (reference sequence). V was shortened by 1 base and J by 2 bases, with 5 bases between the two germline ends. In DNA form, the CDR3 reads TGTGCCACCAGCAGAGGGTATAACACCGGGGAGCTGTTTTTT. Residues: CATSRGYNTGELFF.

This chain links TRBV4-1 with TRBJ1-4; D unclear. This CDR3 has 15 residues. Germline CDR1 is MGHRA and CDR2 is YSYEKL. The V end was cut by 1 base, the J end by 1 base, with 7 bases between. The CDR3 region is CASSQVLGTNEKLFF. In DNA, the CDR3 is TGCGCCAGCAGCCAAGTCTTGGGAACTAATGAAAAACTGTTTTTT.

V is TRBV19 and J is TRBJ1-1; no definite D call. V lost 7 bases to trimming and J lost 0 bases, with 9 bases between them. Germline V gene sequence: CDR1 LNHDA, CDR2 SQIVND (reference sequence). This CDR3 has 13 residues. The CDR3 coding sequence is TGTGCCAGTACGGCCGTCATGAACACTGAAGCTTTCTTT. This gives the protein CASTAVMNTEAFF.

The V and J genes are TRBV13 and TRBJ2-5; TRBD2 matches at 14 bases. Germline V lookup: CDR1 PRHDT, CDR2 FYEKMQ (reference sequence). The CDR3 contains 17 residues. V trimming: 3 bases; J trimming: 4 bases; junction bases outside the gene matches: 7. For the CDR3, the DNA is TGTGCCAGCAGCTTCCGACTAGCGGGGGGGCCGGGAGAGACCCAGTACTTC. Translation gives CASSFRLAGGPGETQYF.

This chain joins TRBV6-5 and TRBJ2-1; TRBD1 matches 9 bases. The CDR3 is made up of 16 amino acids. Germline CDR1 and CDR2: MNHEY and SVGAGI. Losses at the gene ends were 2 bases for V and 4 bases for J; bases not matched to a gene: 6. This chain's CDR3 is CASSYGRDRVYNEQFF. CDR3 in DNA: TGTGCCAGCAGTTACGGCCGGGACAGGGTGTACAATGAGCAGTTCTTC.

The gene calls are TRBV18 and TRBJ1-5; possible D gene TRBD1, 5 bases. V was cut by 3 bases and J by 4 bases, with 10 bases left in between. Looked up from germline, CDR1 is KGHSH and CDR2 is LQKENI. This CDR3 spans 14 amino acids. The CDR3, as DNA: TGTGCCAGCTCACCGGCAGGGATGAATCAGCCCCAGCATTTT. Protein: CASSPAGMNQPQHF.

As to this clone: One junction end does not reproduce the germline sequence, and a read error may be involved. The chain links TRBV7-7 to TRBJ2-2; possibly TRBD1 or TRBD2 for D (6 bases each). Per germline, CDR1 SSHAT and CDR2 FNYEAQ (reference sequence). This CDR3 is built from 15 residues. CDR3 sequence reads: CASSLTGAVTGELFF. CDR3 coding DNA: TGTGCTAGCAGCTTAACGGGGGCGGTCACCGGGGAGCTGTTTTTT.

This rearrangement joins TRBV30 to TRBJ2-5; 7 bases fit TRBD2. This CDR3 is 11 amino acids long. The J segment lost 5 bases and the V segment lost 7 bases, leaving 4 bases of the junction unmatched. The V gene's germline CDR1 is GTSNPN and CDR2 SVGIG (reference sequence). The DNA for the CDR3 is TGTGCCTCCTGGGGGGGGGAGACCCAGTACTTC. This encodes CASWGGETQYF.

The rearrangement uses TRBV25-1 and TRBJ2-7, with 9 bases matching TRBD1. This CDR3 has 14 amino acids. Per germline, CDR1 MGHDK and CDR2 SYGVNS. The V and J ends lost 6 bases and 3 bases, in that order; junction bases with no gene match: 6. For the CDR3, the DNA is TGTGCCAGCAGCACAGGGGGCGTTGGCTACGAGCAGTACTTC. Encoded protein: CASSTGGVGYEQYF.

This chain joins TRBV11-2 and TRBJ1-6; 7 bases agree with TRBD1. The CDR3 is 15 amino acids. Germline-derived CDR1 and CDR2 are SGHAT and FQNNGV. The J segment lost 8 bases and the V segment lost 5 bases, leaving 9 bases of the junction unmatched. The CDR3: CASSARDSYYSPLHF. As DNA, the CDR3 is TGTGCCAGCAGCGCGCGGGACAGCTACTATTCACCCCTCCACTTT.

V gene TRBV9 combines with J gene TRBJ2-6; D uncertain. CDR3 length equals 15 residues. Germline V gene sequence: CDR1 SGDLS, CDR2 YYNGEE. V gave up 0 bases and J gave up 2 bases, with 6 bases separating them. The CDR3 DNA reads TGTGCCAGCAGCGTAGTTAGGGCTGGGGCCAACGTCCTGACTTTC. Its translation is CASSVVRAGANVLTF.

The chain joins TRBV7-3 to TRBJ1-1; 8 nucleotides align to TRBD1. CDR3 size: 14 residues. V was pared by 0 bases and J by 7 bases, with 4 bases of the junction left unmatched. The V gene's germline CDR1 is SGHTA and CDR2 FQGTGA. The CDR3 sequence: CASSLTGTGLEAFF. Here the CDR3 DNA reads TGTGCCAGCAGCTTAACAGGGACAGGACTTGAAGCTTTCTTT.

The DNA of the CDR3 is TGTGCCAGCAGTGACAGGGGGCCAGAGACCCAGTACTTC. Its protein product is CASSDRGPETQYF. This sequence joins TRBV2 and TRBJ2-5; TRBD1 matches at 8 bases. The germline gives CDR1 SNHLY, CDR2 FYNNEI. The CDR3 is 13 residues long. Trimming removed 3 bases from V and 4 bases from J; junction bases left unmatched: 1.

This chain connects TRBV7-8 to TRBJ1-1, with D perhaps matching TRBD1 (6 bases). The V end was cut by 4 bases, the J end by 1 base, with 10 bases between. The CDR3 contains 14 residues. Germline V lookup: CDR1 SGHVS, CDR2 FQNEAQ. The CDR3 here is CASSSTTGNTEAFF. For the CDR3, the DNA is TGTGCCAGCAGCTCAACGACAGGGAACACTGAAGCTTTCTTT.